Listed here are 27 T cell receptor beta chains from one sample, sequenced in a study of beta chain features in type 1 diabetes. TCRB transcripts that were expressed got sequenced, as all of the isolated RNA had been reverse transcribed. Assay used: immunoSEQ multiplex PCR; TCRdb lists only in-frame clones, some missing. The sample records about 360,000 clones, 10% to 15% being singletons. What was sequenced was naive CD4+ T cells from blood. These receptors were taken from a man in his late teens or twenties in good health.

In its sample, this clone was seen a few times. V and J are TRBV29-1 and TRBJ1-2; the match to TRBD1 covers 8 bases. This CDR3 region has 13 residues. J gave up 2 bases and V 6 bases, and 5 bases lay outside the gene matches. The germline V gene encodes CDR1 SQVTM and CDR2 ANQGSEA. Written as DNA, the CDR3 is TGCAGCGTCTTACAGGGGGGAAACTATGGCTACACCTTC. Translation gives CSVLQGGNYGYTF.

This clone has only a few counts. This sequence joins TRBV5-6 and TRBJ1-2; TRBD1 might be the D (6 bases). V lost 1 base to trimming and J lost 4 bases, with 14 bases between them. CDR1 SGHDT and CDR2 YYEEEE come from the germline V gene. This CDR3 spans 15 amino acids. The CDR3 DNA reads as TGTGCCAGCAGCTTGTTTGCCAGGGGTGGCTATGGCTACACCTTC. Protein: CASSLFARGGYGYTF.

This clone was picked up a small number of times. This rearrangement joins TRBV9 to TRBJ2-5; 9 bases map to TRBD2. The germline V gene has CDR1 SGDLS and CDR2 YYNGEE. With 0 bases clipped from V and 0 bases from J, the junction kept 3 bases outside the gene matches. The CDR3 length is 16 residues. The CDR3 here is CASSVDLAGNQETQYF. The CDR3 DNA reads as TGTGCCAGCAGCGTAGACCTAGCGGGAAACCAAGAGACCCAGTACTTC.

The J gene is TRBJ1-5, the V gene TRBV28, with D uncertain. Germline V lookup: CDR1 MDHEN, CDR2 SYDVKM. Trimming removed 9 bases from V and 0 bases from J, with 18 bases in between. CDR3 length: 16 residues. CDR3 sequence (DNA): TGTGCCAGTACCGCGCAGGTTTCGTATAGCAATCAGCCCCAGCATTTT. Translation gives CASTAQVSYSNQPQHF.

The CDR3 sequence is CASSLIFQAGNQPQHF. CDR3 sequence (DNA): TGTGCCAGCAGTCTCATTTTCCAGGCCGGAAATCAGCCCCAGCATTTT. V gene TRBV28 combines with J gene TRBJ1-5, with D uncertain. Germline V gene data show CDR1 as MDHEN and CDR2 as SYDVKM. V lost 5 bases, J lost 4 bases, and 18 bases lay in between. The CDR3 is 16 amino acids.

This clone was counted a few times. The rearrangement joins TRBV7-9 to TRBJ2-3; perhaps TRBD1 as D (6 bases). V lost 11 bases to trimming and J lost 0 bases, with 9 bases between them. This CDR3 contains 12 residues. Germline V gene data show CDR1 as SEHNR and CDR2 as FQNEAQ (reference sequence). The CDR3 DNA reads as TGTGCCGGGACAAAGAGCACAGATACGCAGTATTTT. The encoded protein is CAGTKSTDTQYF.

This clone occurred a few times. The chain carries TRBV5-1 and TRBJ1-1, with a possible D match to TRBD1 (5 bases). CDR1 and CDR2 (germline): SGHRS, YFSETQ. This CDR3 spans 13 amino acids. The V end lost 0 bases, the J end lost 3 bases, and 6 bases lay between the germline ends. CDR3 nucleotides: TGCGCCAGCAGCTTGGCCAGGGACACTGAAGCTTTCTTT. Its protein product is CASSLARDTEAFF.

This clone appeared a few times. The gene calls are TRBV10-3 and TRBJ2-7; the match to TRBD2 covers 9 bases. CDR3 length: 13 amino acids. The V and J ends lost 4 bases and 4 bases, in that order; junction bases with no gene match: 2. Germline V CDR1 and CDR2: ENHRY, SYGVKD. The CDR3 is CAISASGKYEQYF. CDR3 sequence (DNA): TGTGCCATCAGTGCTAGCGGGAAGTACGAGCAGTACTTC.

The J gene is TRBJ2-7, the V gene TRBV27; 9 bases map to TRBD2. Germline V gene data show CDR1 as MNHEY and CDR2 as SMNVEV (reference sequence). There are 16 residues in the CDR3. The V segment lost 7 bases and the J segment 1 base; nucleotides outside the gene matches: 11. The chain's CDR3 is CASTRFVSGRSYEQYF. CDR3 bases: TGTGCCAGCACTCGTTTTGTAAGCGGGAGGTCCTACGAGCAGTACTTC.

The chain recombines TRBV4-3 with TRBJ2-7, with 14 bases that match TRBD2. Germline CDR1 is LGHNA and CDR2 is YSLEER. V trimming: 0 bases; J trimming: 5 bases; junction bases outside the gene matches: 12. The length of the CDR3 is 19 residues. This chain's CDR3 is CASSQDLSTGLAGVHEQYF. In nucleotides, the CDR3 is TGCGCCAGCAGCCAAGATCTTTCTACGGGACTAGCGGGAGTCCACGAGCAGTACTTC.

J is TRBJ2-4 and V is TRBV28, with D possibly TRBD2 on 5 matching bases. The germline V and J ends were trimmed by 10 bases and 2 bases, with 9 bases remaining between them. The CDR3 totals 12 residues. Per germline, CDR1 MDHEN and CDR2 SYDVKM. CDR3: CAISDTKNIQYF. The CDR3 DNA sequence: TGTGCCATTAGCGACACCAAAAACATTCAGTACTTC.

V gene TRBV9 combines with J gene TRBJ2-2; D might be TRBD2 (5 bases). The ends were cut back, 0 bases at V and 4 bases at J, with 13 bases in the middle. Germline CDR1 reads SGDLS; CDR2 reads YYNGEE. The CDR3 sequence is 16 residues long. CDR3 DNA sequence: TGTGCCAGCAGCGTAGGAAGCGGTCCGGGCACCGGGGAGCTGTTTTTT. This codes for CASSVGSGPGTGELFF.

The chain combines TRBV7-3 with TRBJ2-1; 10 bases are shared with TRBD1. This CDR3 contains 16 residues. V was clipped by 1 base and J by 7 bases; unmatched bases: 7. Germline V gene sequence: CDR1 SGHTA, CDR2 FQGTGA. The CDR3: CASSLRRQGAANEQFF. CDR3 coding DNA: TGTGCCAGCAGCTTAAGGAGACAGGGGGCTGCAAATGAGCAGTTCTTC.

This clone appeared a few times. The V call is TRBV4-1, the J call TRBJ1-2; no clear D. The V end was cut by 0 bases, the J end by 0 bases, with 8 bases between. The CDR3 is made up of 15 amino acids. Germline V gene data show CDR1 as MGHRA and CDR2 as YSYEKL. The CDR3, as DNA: TGCGCCAGCAGCCAAGATTCATTCACTAACTATGGCTACACCTTC. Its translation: CASSQDSFTNYGYTF.

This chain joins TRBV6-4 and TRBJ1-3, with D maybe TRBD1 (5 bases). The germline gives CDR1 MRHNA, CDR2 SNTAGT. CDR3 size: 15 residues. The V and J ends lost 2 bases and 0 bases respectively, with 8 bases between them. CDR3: CASSDRQHSGNTIYF. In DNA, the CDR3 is TGTGCCAGCAGTGACCGACAGCACTCTGGAAACACCATATATTTT.

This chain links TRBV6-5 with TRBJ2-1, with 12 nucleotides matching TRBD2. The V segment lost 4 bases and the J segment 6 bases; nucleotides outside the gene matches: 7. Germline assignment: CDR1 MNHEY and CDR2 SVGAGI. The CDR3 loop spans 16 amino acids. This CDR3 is CASSSLRTSGVNEQFF. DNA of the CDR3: TGTGCCAGCAGTTCCTTACGGACTAGCGGGGTCAATGAGCAGTTCTTC.

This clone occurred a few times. The CDR3: CASSEVVRDAEQYF. Written as DNA, the CDR3 is TGTGCCAGCAGTGAAGTAGTTCGAGATGCCGAGCAGTACTTC. This chain connects TRBV6-1 to TRBJ2-7; D gene uncertain. Germline V gene sequence: CDR1 MNHNS, CDR2 SASEGT. Trimming stripped 1 base from V and 6 bases from J, with 13 bases between. The length of the CDR3 is 14 residues.

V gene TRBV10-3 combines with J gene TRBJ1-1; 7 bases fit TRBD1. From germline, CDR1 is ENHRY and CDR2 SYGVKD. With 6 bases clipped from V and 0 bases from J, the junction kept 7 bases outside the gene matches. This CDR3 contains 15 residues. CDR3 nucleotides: TGTGCCATCAGAGGACAGGTCGGGATGAACACTGAAGCTTTCTTT. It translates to CAIRGQVGMNTEAFF.

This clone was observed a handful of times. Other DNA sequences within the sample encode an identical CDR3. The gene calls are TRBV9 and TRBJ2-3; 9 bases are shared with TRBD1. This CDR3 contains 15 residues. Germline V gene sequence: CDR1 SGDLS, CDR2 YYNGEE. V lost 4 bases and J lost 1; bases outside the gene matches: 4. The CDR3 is CASSPRTGGTDTQYF. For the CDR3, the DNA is TGTGCCAGCAGCCCTCGGACAGGGGGCACAGATACGCAGTATTTT.

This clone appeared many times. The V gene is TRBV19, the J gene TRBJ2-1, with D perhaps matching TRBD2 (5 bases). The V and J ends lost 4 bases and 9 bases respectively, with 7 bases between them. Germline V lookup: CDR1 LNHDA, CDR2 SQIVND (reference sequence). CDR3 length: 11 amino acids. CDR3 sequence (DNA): TGTGCCAGTAGTAGGAGGACTGAGCAGTTCTTC. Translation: CASSRRTEQFF.

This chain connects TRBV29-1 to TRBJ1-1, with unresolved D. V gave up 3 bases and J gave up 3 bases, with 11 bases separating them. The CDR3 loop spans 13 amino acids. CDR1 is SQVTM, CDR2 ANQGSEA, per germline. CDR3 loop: CSVEGQRHTEAFF. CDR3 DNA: TGCAGCGTTGAGGGTCAGAGGCACACTGAAGCTTTCTTT. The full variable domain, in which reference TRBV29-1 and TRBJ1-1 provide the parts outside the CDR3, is SAVISQKPSRDICQRGTSLTIQCQVDSQVTMMFWYRQQPGQSLTLIATANQGSEATYESGFVIDKFPISRPNLTFSTLTVSNMSPEDSSIYLCSVEGQRHTEAFFGQGTRLTVV.

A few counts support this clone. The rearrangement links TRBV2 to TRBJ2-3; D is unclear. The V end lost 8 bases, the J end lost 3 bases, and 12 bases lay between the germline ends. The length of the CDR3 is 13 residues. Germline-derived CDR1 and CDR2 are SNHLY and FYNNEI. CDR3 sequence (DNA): TGTGCCAGCGGAGTTCTGAGAACAGATACGCAGTATTTT. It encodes CASGVLRTDTQYF.

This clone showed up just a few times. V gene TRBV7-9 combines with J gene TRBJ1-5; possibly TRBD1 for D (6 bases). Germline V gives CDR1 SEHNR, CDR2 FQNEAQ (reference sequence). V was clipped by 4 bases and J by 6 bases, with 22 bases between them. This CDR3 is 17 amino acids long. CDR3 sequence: CASSSISRTAASQPQHF. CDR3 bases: TGTGCCAGCAGCTCGATTTCGCGGACAGCAGCATCTCAGCCCCAGCATTTT. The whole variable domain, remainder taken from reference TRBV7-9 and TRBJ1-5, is DTGVSQNPRHKITKRGQNVTFRCDPISEHNRLYWYRQTLGQGPEFLTYFQNEAQLEKSRLLSDRFSAERPKGSFSTLEIQRTEQGDSAMYLCASSSISRTAASQPQHFGDGTRLSIL.

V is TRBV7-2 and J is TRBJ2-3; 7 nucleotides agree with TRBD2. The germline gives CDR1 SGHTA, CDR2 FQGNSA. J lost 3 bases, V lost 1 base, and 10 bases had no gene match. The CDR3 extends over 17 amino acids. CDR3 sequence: CASSLDVSGLGTDTQYF. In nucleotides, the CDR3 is TGTGCCAGCAGCTTAGATGTATCCGGACTAGGGACAGATACGCAGTATTTT.

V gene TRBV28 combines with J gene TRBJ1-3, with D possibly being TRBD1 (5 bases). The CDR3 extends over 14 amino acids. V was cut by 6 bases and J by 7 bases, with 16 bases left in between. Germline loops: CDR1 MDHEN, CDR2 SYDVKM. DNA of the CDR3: TGTGCCAGCAGGCCACCGGAAAGGGGTAACACCATATATTTT. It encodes CASRPPERGNTIYF. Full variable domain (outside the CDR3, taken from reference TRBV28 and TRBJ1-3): DVKVTQSSRYLVKRTGEKVFLECVQDMDHENMFWYRQDPGLGLRLIYFSYDVKMKEKGDIPEGYSVSREKKERFSLILESASTNQTSMYLCASRPPERGNTIYFGEGSWLTVV.

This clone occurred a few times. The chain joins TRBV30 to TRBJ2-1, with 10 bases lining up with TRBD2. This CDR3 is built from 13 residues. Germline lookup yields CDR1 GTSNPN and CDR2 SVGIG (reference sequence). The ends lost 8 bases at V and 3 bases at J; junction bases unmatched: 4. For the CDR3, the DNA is TGTGCCGTAGAGCGGGGGGGCTACAATGAGCAGTTCTTC. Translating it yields CAVERGGYNEQFF.

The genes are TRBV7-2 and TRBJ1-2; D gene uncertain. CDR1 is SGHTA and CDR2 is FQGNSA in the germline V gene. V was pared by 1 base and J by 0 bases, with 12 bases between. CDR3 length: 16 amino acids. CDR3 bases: TGTGCCAGCAGCTTAGAGGCCAGAGGGACTAACTATGGCTACACCTTC. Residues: CASSLEARGTNYGYTF.